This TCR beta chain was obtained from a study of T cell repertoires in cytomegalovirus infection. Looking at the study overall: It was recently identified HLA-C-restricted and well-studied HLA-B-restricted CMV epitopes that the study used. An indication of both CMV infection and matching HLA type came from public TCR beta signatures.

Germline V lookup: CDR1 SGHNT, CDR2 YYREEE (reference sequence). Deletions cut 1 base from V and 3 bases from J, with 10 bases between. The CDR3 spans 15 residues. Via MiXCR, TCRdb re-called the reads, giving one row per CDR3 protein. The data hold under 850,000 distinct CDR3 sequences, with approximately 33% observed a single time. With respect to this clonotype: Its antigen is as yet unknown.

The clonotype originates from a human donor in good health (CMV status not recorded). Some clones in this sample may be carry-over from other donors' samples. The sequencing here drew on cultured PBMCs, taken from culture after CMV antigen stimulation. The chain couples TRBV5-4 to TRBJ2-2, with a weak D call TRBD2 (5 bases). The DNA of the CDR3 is TGTGCCAGCAGCTTGAGGTGGGAGCACACCGGGGAGCTGTTTTTT. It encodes CASSLRWEHTGELFF.